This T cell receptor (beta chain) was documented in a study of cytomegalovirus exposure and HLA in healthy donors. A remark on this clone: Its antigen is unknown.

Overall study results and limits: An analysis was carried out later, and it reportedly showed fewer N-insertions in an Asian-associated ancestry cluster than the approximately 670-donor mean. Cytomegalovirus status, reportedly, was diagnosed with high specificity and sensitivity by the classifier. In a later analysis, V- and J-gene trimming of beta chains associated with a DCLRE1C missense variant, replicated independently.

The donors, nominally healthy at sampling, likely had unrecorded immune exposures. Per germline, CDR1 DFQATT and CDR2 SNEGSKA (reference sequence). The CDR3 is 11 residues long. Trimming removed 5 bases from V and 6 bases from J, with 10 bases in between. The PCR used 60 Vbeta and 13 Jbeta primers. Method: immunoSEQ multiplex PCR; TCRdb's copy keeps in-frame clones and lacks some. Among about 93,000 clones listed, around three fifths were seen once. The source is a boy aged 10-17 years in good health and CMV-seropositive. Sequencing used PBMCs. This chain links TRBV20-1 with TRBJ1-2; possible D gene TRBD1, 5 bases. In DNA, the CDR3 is TGCAGTGCTGTAAGACAGAATGGCTACACCTTC. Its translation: CSAVRQNGYTF.